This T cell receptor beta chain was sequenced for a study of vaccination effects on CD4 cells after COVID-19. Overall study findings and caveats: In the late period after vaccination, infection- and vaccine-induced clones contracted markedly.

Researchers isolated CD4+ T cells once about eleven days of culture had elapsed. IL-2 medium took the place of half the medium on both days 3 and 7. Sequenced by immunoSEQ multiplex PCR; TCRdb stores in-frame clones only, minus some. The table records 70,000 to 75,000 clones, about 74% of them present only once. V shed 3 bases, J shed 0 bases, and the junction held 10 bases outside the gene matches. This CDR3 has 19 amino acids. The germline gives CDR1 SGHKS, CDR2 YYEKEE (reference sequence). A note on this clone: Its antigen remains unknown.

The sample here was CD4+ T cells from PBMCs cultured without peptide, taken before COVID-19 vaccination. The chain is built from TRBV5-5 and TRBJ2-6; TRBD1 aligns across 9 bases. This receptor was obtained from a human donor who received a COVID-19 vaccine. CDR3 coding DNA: TGTGCCAGCAGCTCGACCGGCGGGACAGGGCTCTCTGGGGCCAACGTCCTGACTTTC. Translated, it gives CASSSTGGTGLSGANVLTF.